This T cell receptor (beta chain) was sequenced during a study of CD8 T cells in ankylosing spondylitis (dated by TCRdb to about 2017). Describing the broader study: T cell receptor beta repertoires were profiled in healthy donors and ankylosing spondylitis patients so that disease-linked TCR variants could be found. Peripheral blood was sampled, and synovial fluid was also collected from ankylosing spondylitis patients. In total, the full study cohort was made up of roughly 110 healthy donors and approximately 24 ankylosing spondylitis patients.

Worth noting for this clonotype: Its antigen specificity is not known. It has no much larger one-base neighbor in the sample; base qualities were not kept.

TCRdb records Illumina HiSeq 2500 as the sequencer. TCR beta libraries were prepared by quantitative 5'-RACE with molecular barcodes. In the paper's pipeline: A new computational method based on a probabilistic model of VDJ rearrangement was used to identify disease-linked TCR variants. TCRdb trimmed the raw reads at Q25, called clones with MiXCR and kept productive beta chains. Each CDR3 protein gets just one entry, which takes the most common genes and DNA from the rows behind it. In this record, the V and J calls reflect TCRdb's handling and not the investigators' own analysis. This sample gives roughly 440,000 distinct CDR3 sequences in total; roughly 15% of them show up just once. The ten largest clones represent around 0.92% of the sample. The study at large found these results: Some motif variants had previously been reported in the synovial fluid and blood of reactive arthritis patients, which suggests shared mechanisms of disease initiation. The disease-linked clones were reported as significantly enriched in matched synovial fluid samples from ankylosing spondylitis patients. A CD8+ phenotype was shown by the disease-linked clones, which were found at relatively low frequencies in peripheral blood. Blood from ankylosing spondylitis patients appeared to be characterized by a TCR beta motif composed of about 8 highly homologous amino acid variants.

CDR1 and CDR2, per the germline V gene, are SGHRS and YFSETQ. At the junction V is shortened by 7 bases and J by 6 bases; bases outside the gene matches: 11. CDR3 length: 14 amino acids, cysteine to phenylalanine. Only the CDR3 DNA is retained, 42 bases long and in frame from the first base. Sequencing input: blood, either unsorted or a sorted T cell fraction (not recorded which). The sequence derives from a male donor with ankylosing spondylitis. The chain is encoded by TRBV5-1 joined to TRBJ2-7, with 9 central nucleotides matching TRBD1. The CDR3 is CASHGTGNGREQYF. The DNA sequence reads TGCGCCAGCCACGGGACAGGGAACGGTCGCGAGCAGTACTTC.